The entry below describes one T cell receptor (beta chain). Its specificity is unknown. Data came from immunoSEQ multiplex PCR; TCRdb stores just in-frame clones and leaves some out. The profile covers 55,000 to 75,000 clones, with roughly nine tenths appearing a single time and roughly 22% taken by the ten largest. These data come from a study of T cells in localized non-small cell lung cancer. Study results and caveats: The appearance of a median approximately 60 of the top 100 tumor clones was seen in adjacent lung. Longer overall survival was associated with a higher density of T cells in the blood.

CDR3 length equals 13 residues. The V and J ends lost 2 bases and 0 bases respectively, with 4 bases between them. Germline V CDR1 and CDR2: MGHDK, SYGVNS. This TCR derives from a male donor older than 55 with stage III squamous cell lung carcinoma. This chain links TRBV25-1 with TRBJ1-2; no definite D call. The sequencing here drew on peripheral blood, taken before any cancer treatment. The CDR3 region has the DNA TGTGCCAGCAGTGAAGGAGCTAACTATGGCTACACCTTC. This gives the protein CASSEGANYGYTF.